This T cell receptor beta chain was documented in a study of blood T cell repertoires in COVID-19. Across the whole study: Specimens from acute and convalescent COVID-19 originated in the United States, Italy and Spain. PBMCs, B-cell-depleted T cells, or T cells provided the cDNA or gDNA that made up the material.

Per the authors' pipeline: Reference gene primer amplification yielded estimated nucleated cell counts. The method was immunoSEQ multiplex PCR; TCRdb's version includes in-frame clones alone and lacks a portion of them. V and J calls and clone size come straight from that table; D and trimming were deduced from the DNA. The sample contains thousands of clones, approximately 89% of which appear only once. The CDR3 is 14 residues long. The germline gives CDR1 SNHLY, CDR2 FYNNEI. V dropped 2 bases and J dropped 7 bases, with 14 bases sitting between them. The sample taken for sequencing was peripheral blood. The gene calls are TRBV2 and TRBJ1-2; a possible D gene is TRBD1 (5 bases). The TCR originated in a human donor in a cohort sampled during active COVID-19. The CDR3 region is CASSEQVFQGGYTF. CDR3 nucleotide sequence: TGTGCCAGCAGTGAACAAGTCTTTCAGGGTGGCTACACCTTC.